The rows below give T cell receptor beta chains drawn from one sample of a study of control samples from healthy donors and cancer patients. Data came from immunoSEQ multiplex PCR; TCRdb stores just in-frame clones and leaves some out. The sample has 85,000 to 110,000 clones, 85% to 90% seen once. The sample was PBMCs. These receptors were collected from a man aged 55 to 70 with lung cancer. Both conserved end residues are part of each CDR3. A D gene is named only where the DNA matches it firmly. Part of the rows lack a size; the others show once, few, many or a class for expanded clones.

J gene | clone size | CDR3 length | V gene | D gene | CDR3 DNA | CDR3 protein
TRBJ1-6 | . | 15 | TRBV11-2 | . | TGTGCCAGCAGCTCCGCGCGGGACAATAATTCACCCCTCCACTTT | CASSSARDNNSPLHF
TRBJ2-5 | once | 14 | TRBV7-9 | . | TGTGCCAGCAGCTTAGGGACGGATCAAGAGACCCAGTACTTC | CASSLGTDQETQYF
TRBJ1-4 | . | 11 | TRBV20-1 | . | TGCAGTGCCAGAGAGGTTGAAAAACTGTTTTTT | CSAREVEKLFF
TRBJ1-4 | . | 14 | TRBV5-1 | TRBD1 | TGCGCCAGCAGCTTGTTCAGGGGGAATGAAAAACTGTTTTTT | CASSLFRGNEKLFF
TRBJ1-1 | . | 14 | TRBV6-6 | . | TGTGCCAGCAGTTACTCGGGGGGTGACACTGAAGCTTTCTTT | CASSYSGGDTEAFF
TRBJ1-1 | . | 14 | TRBV5-1 | . | TGCGCCAGCAGCCCGCAGGGAATGAACACTGAAGCTTTCTTT | CASSPQGMNTEAFF
TRBJ2-5 | once | 14 | TRBV7-9 | TRBD2 | TGTGCCAGCAGCCCCGGGACTAGCTCGGAGACCCAGTACTTC | CASSPGTSSETQYF
TRBJ2-7 | . | 15 | TRBV5-1 | . | TGCGCCAGCAGCTCCGGGACCGGGGAGGATTACGAGCAGTACTTC | CASSSGTGEDYEQYF
TRBJ2-1 | once | 13 | TRBV19 | . | TGTGCCAGTACTGTGCCGGGCGACAATGAGCAGTTCTTC | CASTVPGDNEQFF
TRBJ1-6 | . | 15 | TRBV6-4 | . | TGTGCCAGCAGTCCCCAGGGAGACGTTAATTCACCCCTCCACTTT | CASSPQGDVNSPLHF
TRBJ1-1 | . | 14 | TRBV5-8 | . | TGTGCCAGCAGCTTGGATAGGTCTTACACTGAAGCTTTCTTT | CASSLDRSYTEAFF
TRBJ1-3 | . | 15 | TRBV9 | . | TGTGCCAGCAGCGTAGATAAAGGGCGTGGAAACACCATATATTTT | CASSVDKGRGNTIYF
TRBJ2-1 | once | 15 | TRBV5-8 | . | TGTGCCAGCAGCAGGTCCAGGTCTTCCTACAATGAGCAGTTCTTC | CASSRSRSSYNEQFF
TRBJ1-2 | once | 15 | TRBV7-2 | TRBD1 | TGTGCCAGCAGCTTATTCTCTGGACAGGCCTATGGCTACACCTTC | CASSLFSGQAYGYTF
TRBJ1-2 | . | 13 | TRBV7-9 | . | TGTGCCAGCAGCCCGGACGGTATCTATGGCTACACCTTC | CASSPDGIYGYTF
TRBJ2-5 | . | 15 | TRBV7-3 | . | TGTGCCAGCAGCCCTCAGGGGCGAGTAGGAGAGACCCAGTACTTC | CASSPQGRVGETQYF
TRBJ2-2 | . | 16 | TRBV5-1 | . | TGCGCCAGCAGCTGGGGGGCTGCCGCGAACACCGGGGAGCTGTTTTTT | CASSWGAAANTGELFF
TRBJ2-6 | . | 18 | TRBV7-3 | TRBD1 | TGTGCCAGCAGCTTGAATCCGGGACAGCCCTCTGGGGCCAACGTCCTGACTTTC | CASSLNPGQPSGANVLTF
TRBJ1-5 | few | 16 | TRBV5-8 | . | TGTGCCAGCAGCTTGCCCATAGGCAATAGCAATCAGCCCCAGCATTTT | CASSLPIGNSNQPQHF
TRBJ2-7 | . | 14 | TRBV2 | TRBD1 | TGTGCCAGCAGTGAGGAAGGGGGCCCCTACGAGCAGTACTTC | CASSEEGGPYEQYF
TRBJ2-3 | . | 17 | TRBV18 | . | TGTGCCAGCTCACCTATCGGCGGGGTAAAGAGCACAGATACGCAGTATTTT | CASSPIGGVKSTDTQYF
TRBJ2-1 | . | 21 | TRBV4-1 | TRBD2 | TGCGCCAGCAGCCCTGGGGGCCCGGGACTAGCGGGGGATAACGCCTACAATGAGCAGTTCTTC | CASSPGGPGLAGDNAYNEQFF
TRBJ2-2 | . | 16 | TRBV10-3 | TRBD1 | TGTGCCATCAGTCCCGGGACAGGAGATAACACCGGGGAGCTGTTTTTT | CAISPGTGDNTGELFF
TRBJ2-2 | once | 13 | TRBV14 | . | TGTGCCAGCAGCCAAGGGGGGAGCGGGGAGCTGTTTTTT | CASSQGGSGELFF
TRBJ2-7 | . | 14 | TRBV6-5 | . | TGTGCCAGCAGTCCTTCTCGGGGGACGAAGGAGCAGTACTTC | CASSPSRGTKEQYF
TRBJ1-3 | few | 15 | TRBV7-9 | . | TGTGCCAGCAGCCACGGACAGTCCGGCTTAAACACCATATATTTT | CASSHGQSGLNTIYF
TRBJ2-3 | . | 13 | TRBV5-8 | . | TGTGCCAGCAGCTTGAAGGGGACAGATACGCAGTATTTT | CASSLKGTDTQYF
TRBJ1-1 | . | 13 | TRBV2 | . | TGTGCCAGCAGTGGACCCGGTGGAACTGAAGCTTTCTTT | CASSGPGGTEAFF
TRBJ2-4 | . | 17 | TRBV7-2 | . | TGTGCCAGCAGCCCCCGGAGGGGCGAACTAGCCAAAAACATTCAGTACTTC | CASSPRRGELAKNIQYF
TRBJ1-2 | . | 13 | TRBV5-8 | TRBD1 | TGTGCCAGCAGCTCAACAGGGGCCTATGGCTACACCTTC | CASSSTGAYGYTF
TRBJ2-2 | few | 15 | TRBV10-2 | . | TGCGCCAGCAGTGAAGTGGCGGGGAACACCGGGGAGCTGTTTTTT | CASSEVAGNTGELFF